What follows is one T cell receptor beta chain and its context. Its antigen is not yet known. The junction departs from germline at one end; a sequencing error may be responsible. TCR beta CDR3 regions were amplified from RNA transcripts. For the first round of RT-PCR on the TCR CDR3, the HTBI primer set was used together with the Qiagen OneStep RT-PCR kit. Libraries were constructed in a second round of multiplex PCR, after which size selection and purification were performed. Paired-end sequencing of the libraries was performed with 100 bp reads on an Illumina HiSeq2000. The original pipeline was this. SOAPnuke was used to process the raw data, throwing out any read that contained adapters or uncalled bases, had a mean Phred below 15, or lacked an exact constant-primer or identifier match. COPE v1.2.5 was used to merge high-quality paired reads, and clonotypes were defined as unique nucleotide sequences. MiTCR v1.1 was used to align clonotypes to the IMGT TRBV, TRBD and TRBJ reference segments. The analysis was restricted to V-J combinations with a frequency above 0.0001, which together covered around 99% of the repertoires. A TCS score was defined as the ratio between F50 (clonal expansion) and ExV (chaos), using BLOSUM62-based TCRdist between CDR3 peptides within each V-J. Welch's t-statistics and random forest reduced roughly 530 V-J features to 13, which were used in a naive Bayes classifier (R e1071). TCRdb trimmed public reads at Q25 via fastp, called clones via MiXCR and kept in-frame beta chains. Every distinct CDR3 protein forms one entry, paired with its most common genes and DNA. TCRdb's processing, not the study's, gives the V and J calls here. This sample comprises a few hundred thousand distinct CDR3 sequences, 15% to 19% of them detected only once. The top ten constitute 13% to 15% of the sample.

The data belong to a study of T cells in Graves' hyperthyroidism and ophthalmopathy (dated by TCRdb to 2018 to 2020). Regarding the study in general: Peripheral blood samples were taken at initial diagnosis, before any treatment was given. In more than 5 Graves' hyperthyroidism patients, the study also compared T-cell repertoires from thyroid tissue with T-cell repertoires from blood. The 100 discovery patients were randomly split 7:3 into training and test sets. Following sampling, methimazole starting at 30 mg daily was given to hyperthyroidism patients, and high-dose intravenous methylprednisolone was given to ophthalmopathy patients. The paper reports TCR Vbeta CDR3 sequencing of some 140 peripheral blood samples: around 45 ophthalmopathy, under 80 hyperthyroidism and around 17 progressor patients. To identify TCR V-J signatures that set the groups apart, the researchers used a discovery cohort of more than 95 patients, made up of under 45 with Graves' ophthalmopathy and about 60 with stable Graves' hyperthyroidism. Prospective prediction of ophthalmopathy was tested in an independent validation cohort consisting of fewer than 20 hyperthyroidism patients and approximately 16 patients who later progressed to ophthalmopathy.

There are 13 amino acids in the CDR3, from cysteine to phenylalanine inclusive. The retained sequence is limited to the CDR3, 39 bases, with the frame set at the first base. CDR1 and CDR2 are drawn from the germline V gene: SGHRS, YFSETQ. Beyond this particular receptor, the publication reports: Most expanded thyroid clonotypes (frequency above 0.001) were also found in blood, which suggests that blood repertoires may mirror thyroid immune responses. A 13 V-J signature model separated ophthalmopathy from stable hyperthyroidism, with about 90% sensitivity and roughly 81% specificity in cross-validation and 80%/75% in testing. Sample size was not statistically predetermined, and blinding of investigators to group allocation was not performed. During validation, the model predicted progression to ophthalmopathy a median of about 5.9 months ahead of onset, with more than 60% sensitivity and 72.22% specificity.

Stable Graves' hyperthyroidism was defined as the absence of progression to ophthalmopathy over 18 months of follow-up. The hyperthyroidism patients were between 18 and 65 years old and newly diagnosed, with a disease duration of less than 2 months. The study excluded patients with uncontrolled infections, other autoimmune diseases, pregnancy or lactation. Diagnoses relied on clinical symptoms, serum thyroxine and TRAb, thyroid ultrasound and orbital computed tomography. Ficoll-Paque density gradient centrifugation was used to isolate PBMCs from approximately 10 ml of fresh peripheral blood. Total RNA was extracted with Trizol reagent, and quality was checked on an Agilent 2100 Bioanalyzer.

The chain links TRBV5-1 with TRBJ2-1; there is no confident call for the D gene. This receptor was identified in a woman under 30 with Graves' hyperthyroidism. Sequencing was performed on blood. CDR3 sequence: CASSLRASNEQLF. The sequenced DNA is TGCGCCAGCAGCTTGAGAGCCTCCAATGAGCAGCTCTTC. This CDR3, with the reference TRBV5-1 and TRBJ2-1 proteins standing in past its ends, gives the full variable domain KAGVTQTPRYLIKTRGQQVTLSCSPISGHRSVSWYQQTPGQGLQFLFEYFSETQRNKGNFPGRFSGRQFSNSRSEMNVSTLELGDSALYLCASSLRASNEQLFGPGTRLTVL.